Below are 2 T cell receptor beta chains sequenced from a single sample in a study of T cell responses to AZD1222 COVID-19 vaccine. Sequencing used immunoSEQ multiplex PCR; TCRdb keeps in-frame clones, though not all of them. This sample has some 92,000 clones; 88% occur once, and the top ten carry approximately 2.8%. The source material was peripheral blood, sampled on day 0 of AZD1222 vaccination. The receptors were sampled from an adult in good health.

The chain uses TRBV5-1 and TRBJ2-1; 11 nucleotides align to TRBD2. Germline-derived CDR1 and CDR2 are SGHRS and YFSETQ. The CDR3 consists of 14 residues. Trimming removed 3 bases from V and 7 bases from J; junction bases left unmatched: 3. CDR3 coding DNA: TGCGCCAGCAGCTCCGGGACTAGCGGTAATGAGCAGTTCTTC. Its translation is CASSSGTSGNEQFF.

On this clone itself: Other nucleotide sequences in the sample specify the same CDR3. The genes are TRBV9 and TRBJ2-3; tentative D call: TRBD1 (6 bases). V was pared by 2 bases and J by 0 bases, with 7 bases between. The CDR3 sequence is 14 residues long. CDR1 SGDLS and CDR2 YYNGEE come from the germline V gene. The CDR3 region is CASSVDSSTDTQYF. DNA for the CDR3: TGTGCCAGCAGCGTGGACAGTAGCACAGATACGCAGTATTTT.